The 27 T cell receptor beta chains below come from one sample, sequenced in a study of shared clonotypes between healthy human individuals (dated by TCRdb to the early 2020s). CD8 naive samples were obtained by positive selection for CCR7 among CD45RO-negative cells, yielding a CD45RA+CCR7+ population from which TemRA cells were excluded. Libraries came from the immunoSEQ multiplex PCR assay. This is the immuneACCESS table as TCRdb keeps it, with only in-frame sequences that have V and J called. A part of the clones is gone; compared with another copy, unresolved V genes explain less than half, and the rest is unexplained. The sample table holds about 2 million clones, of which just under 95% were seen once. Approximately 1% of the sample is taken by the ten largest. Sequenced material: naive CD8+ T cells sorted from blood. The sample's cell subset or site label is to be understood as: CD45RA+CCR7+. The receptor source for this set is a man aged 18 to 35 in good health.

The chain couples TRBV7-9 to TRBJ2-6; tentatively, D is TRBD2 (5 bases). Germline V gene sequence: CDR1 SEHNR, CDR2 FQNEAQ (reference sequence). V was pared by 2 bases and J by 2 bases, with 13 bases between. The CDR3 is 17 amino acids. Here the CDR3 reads CASSLIPGMAGANVLTF. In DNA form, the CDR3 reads TGTGCCAGCAGCTTAATTCCGGGGATGGCTGGGGCCAACGTCCTGACTTTC. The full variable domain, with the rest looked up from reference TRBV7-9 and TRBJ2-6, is DTGVSQNPRHKITKRGQNVTFRCDPISEHNRLYWYRQTLGQGPEFLTYFQNEAQLEKSRLLSDRFSAERPKGSFSTLEIQRTEQGDSAMYLCASSLIPGMAGANVLTFGAGSRLTVL.

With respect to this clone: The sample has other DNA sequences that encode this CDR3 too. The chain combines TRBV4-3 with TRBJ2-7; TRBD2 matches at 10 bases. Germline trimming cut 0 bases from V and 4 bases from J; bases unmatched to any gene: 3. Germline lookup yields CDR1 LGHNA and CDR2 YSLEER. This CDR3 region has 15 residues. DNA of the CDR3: TGCGCCAGCAGCCAAGATCGGACTAGCGGTTACGAGCAGTACTTC. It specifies CASSQDRTSGYEQYF.

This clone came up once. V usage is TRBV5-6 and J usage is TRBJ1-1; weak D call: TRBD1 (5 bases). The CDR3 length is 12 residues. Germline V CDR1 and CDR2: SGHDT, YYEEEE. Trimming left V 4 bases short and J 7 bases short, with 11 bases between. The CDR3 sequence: CASSLGLIEAFF. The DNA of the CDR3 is TGTGCCAGCAGCCTGGGACTGATTGAAGCTTTCTTT.

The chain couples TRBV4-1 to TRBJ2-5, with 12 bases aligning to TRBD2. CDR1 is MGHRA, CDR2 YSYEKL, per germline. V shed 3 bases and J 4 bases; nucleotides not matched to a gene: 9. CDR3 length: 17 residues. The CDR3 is CASSQAILAGGRETQYF. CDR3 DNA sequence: TGCGCCAGCAGCCAGGCAATACTAGCGGGGGGTCGAGAGACCCAGTACTTC.

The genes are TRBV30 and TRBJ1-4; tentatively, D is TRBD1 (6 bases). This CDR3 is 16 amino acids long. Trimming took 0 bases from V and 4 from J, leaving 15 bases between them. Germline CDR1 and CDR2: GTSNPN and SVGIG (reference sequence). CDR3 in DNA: TGTGCCTGGAGTGTCCCTAACAGGGTTTTTAATGAAAAACTGTTTTTT. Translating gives CAWSVPNRVFNEKLFF.

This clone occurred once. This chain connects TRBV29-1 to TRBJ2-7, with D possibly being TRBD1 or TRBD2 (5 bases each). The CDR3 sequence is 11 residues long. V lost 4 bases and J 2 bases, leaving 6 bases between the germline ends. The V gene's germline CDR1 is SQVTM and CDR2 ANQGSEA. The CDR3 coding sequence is TGCAGCGTTGCGGGACCCTACGAGCAGTACTTC. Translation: CSVAGPYEQYF.

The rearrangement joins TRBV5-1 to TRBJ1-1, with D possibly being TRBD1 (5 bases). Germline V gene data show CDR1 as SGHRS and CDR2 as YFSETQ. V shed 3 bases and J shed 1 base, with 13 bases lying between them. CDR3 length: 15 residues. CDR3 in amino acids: CASSSSQEPNTEAFF. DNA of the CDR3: TGCGCCAGCAGCTCTTCACAGGAGCCGAACACTGAAGCTTTCTTT.

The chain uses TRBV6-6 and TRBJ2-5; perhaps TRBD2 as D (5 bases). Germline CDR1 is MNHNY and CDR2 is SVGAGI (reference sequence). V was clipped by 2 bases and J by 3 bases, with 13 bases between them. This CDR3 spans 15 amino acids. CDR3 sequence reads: CASSYTTREEETQYF. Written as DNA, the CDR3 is TGTGCCAGCAGTTACACCACTAGAGAAGAAGAGACCCAGTACTTC.

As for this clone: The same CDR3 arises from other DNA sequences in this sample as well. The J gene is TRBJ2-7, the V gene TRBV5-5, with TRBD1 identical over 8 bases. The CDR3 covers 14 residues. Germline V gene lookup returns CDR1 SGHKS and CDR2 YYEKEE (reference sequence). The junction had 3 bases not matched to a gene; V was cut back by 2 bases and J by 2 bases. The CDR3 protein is CASSFTGGTYEQYF. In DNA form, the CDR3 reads TGTGCCAGCAGCTTTACAGGGGGGACCTACGAGCAGTACTTC. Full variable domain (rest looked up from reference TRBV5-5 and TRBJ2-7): DAGVTQSPTHLIKTRGQQVTLRCSPISGHKSVSWYQQVLGQGPQFIFQYYEKEERGRGNFPDRFSARQFPNYSSELNVNALLLGDSALYLCASSFTGGTYEQYFGPGTRLTVT.

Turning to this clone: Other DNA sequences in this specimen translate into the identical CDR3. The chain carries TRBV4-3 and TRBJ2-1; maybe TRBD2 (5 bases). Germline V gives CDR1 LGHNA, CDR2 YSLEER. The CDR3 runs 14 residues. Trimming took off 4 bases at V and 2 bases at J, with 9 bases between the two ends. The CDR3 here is CASSPSGAYNEQFF. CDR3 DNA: TGCGCCAGCAGCCCGAGCGGCGCCTACAATGAGCAGTTCTTC.

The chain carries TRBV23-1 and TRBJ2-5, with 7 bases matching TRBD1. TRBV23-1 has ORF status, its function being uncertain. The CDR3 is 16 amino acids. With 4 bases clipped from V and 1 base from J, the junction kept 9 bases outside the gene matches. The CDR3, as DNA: TGCGCCAGCAGTCTAAAGGGCAGGGGGTTCCAAGAGACCCAGTACTTC. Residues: CASSLKGRGFQETQYF.

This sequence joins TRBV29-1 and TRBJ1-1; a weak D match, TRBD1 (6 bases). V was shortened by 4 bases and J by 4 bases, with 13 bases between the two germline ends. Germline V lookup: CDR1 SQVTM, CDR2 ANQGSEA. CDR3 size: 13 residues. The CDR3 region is CSVVEGGGTEAFF. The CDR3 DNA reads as TGCAGCGTTGTAGAGGGAGGGGGCACTGAAGCTTTCTTT.

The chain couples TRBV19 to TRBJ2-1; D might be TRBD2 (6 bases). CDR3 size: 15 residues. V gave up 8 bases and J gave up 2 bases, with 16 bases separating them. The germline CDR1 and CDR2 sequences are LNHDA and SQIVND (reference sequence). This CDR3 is CASAGGSGAYNEQFF. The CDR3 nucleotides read TGTGCCAGTGCCGGAGGGAGCGGAGCCTACAATGAGCAGTTCTTC.

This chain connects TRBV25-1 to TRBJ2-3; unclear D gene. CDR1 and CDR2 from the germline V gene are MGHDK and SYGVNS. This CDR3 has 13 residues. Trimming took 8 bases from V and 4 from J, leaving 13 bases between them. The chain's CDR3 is CASPFKVPDTQYF. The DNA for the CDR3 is TGTGCCAGCCCGTTTAAAGTCCCAGATACGCAGTATTTT.

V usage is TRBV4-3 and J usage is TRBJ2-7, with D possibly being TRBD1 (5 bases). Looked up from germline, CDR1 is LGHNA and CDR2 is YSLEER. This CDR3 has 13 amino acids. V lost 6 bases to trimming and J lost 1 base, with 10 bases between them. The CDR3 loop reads CASSLGQSYEQYF. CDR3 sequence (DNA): TGCGCCAGCAGTCTAGGACAATCCTACGAGCAGTACTTC.

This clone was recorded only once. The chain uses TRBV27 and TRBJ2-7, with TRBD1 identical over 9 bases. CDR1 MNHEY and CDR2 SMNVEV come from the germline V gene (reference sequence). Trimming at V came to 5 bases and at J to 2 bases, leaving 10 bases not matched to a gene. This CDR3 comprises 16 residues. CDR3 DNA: TGTGCCAGCAGTCAACAATCCGGGACAGGGACCTACGAGCAGTACTTC. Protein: CASSQQSGTGTYEQYF.

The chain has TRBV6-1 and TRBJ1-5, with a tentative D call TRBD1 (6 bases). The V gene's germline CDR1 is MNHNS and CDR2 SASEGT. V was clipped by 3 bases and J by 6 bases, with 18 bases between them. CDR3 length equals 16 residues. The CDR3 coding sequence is TGTGCCAGCAGTGAGTTGGGACACCTGCAAGGTCAGCCCCAGCATTTT. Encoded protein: CASSELGHLQGQPQHF.

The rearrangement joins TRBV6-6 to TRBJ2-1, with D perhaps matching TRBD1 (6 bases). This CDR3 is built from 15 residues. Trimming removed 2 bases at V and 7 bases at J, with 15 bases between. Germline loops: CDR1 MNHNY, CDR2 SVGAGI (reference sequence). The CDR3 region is CASSYPGERGNEQFF. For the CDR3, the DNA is TGTGCCAGCAGTTACCCCGGGGAGAGGGGGAATGAGCAGTTCTTC.

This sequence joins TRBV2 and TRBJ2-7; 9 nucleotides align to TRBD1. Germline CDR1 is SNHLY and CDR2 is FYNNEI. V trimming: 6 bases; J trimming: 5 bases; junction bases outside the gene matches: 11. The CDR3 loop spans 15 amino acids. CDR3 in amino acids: CASRAWTGAIDEQYF. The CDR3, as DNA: TGTGCCAGCAGAGCCTGGACAGGGGCTATCGACGAGCAGTACTTC.

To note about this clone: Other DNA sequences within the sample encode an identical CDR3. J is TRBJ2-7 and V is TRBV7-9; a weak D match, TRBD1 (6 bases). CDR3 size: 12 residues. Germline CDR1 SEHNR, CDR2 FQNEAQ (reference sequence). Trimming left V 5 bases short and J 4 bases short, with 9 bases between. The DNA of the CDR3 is TGTGCCAGCAGCCGGGACATATACGAGCAGTACTTC. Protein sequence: CASSRDIYEQYF. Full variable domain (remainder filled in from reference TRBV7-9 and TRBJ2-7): DTGVSQNPRHKITKRGQNVTFRCDPISEHNRLYWYRQTLGQGPEFLTYFQNEAQLEKSRLLSDRFSAERPKGSFSTLEIQRTEQGDSAMYLCASSRDIYEQYFGPGTRLTVT.

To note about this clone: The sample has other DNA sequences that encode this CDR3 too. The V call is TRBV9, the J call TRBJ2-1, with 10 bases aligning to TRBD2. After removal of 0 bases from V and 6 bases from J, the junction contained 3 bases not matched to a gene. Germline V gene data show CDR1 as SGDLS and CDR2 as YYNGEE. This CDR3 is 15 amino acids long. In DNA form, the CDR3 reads TGTGCCAGCAGCGTAGGAAGCGGGGGGGCCAATGAGCAGTTCTTC. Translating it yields CASSVGSGGANEQFF.

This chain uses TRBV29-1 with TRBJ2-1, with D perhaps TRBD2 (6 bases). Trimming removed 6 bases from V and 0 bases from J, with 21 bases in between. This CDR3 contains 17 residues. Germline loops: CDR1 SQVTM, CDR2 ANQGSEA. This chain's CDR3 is CSVATVPGDSSYNEQFF. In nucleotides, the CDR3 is TGCAGCGTGGCCACAGTGCCGGGAGATAGCTCCTACAATGAGCAGTTCTTC.

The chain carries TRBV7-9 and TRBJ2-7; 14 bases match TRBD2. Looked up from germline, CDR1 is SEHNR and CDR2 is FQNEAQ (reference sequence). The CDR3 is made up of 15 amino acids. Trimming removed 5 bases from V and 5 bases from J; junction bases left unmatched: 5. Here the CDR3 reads CASSELGLAGDEQYF. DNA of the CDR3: TGTGCCAGCAGCGAACTGGGACTAGCGGGGGACGAGCAGTACTTC.

CDR3 in DNA: TGCAGCGTTGAGAGGCTGGCGGCCGGGGGGGCCAACGTCCTGACTTTC. Protein: CSVERLAAGGANVLTF. The chain carries TRBV29-1 and TRBJ2-6, with D uncertain. V dropped 3 bases and J dropped 4 bases, with 16 bases sitting between them. The CDR3 runs 16 residues. Germline assignment: CDR1 SQVTM and CDR2 ANQGSEA. Combining the CDR3 with reference TRBV29-1 and TRBJ2-6 gives the whole variable domain SAVISQKPSRDICQRGTSLTIQCQVDSQVTMMFWYRQQPGQSLTLIATANQGSEATYESGFVIDKFPISRPNLTFSTLTVSNMSPEDSSIYLCSVERLAAGGANVLTFGAGSRLTVL.

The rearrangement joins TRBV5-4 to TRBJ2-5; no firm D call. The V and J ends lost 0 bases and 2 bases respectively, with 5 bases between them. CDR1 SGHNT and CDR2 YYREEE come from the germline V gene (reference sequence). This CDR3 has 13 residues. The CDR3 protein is CASSLELQETQYF. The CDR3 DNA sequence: TGTGCCAGCAGCTTGGAACTACAAGAGACCCAGTACTTC.

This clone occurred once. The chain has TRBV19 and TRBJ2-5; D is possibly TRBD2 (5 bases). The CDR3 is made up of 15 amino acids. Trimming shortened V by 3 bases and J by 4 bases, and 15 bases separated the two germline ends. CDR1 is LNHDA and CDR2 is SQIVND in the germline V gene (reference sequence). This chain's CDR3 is CASSMGGSLGETQYF. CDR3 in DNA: TGTGCCAGTAGTATGGGTGGGAGTCTCGGAGAGACCCAGTACTTC.

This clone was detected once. The CDR3: CASSDWDKENIQYEQYF. The CDR3 nucleotides are TGTGCCAGCAGTGATTGGGACAAGGAAAATATTCAGTACGAGCAGTACTTC. The V gene is TRBV2, the J gene TRBJ2-7, with D perhaps TRBD1 (6 bases). CDR1 is SNHLY, CDR2 FYNNEI, per germline. Trimming took 3 bases from V and 4 from J, leaving 22 bases between them. The CDR3 spans 17 residues.